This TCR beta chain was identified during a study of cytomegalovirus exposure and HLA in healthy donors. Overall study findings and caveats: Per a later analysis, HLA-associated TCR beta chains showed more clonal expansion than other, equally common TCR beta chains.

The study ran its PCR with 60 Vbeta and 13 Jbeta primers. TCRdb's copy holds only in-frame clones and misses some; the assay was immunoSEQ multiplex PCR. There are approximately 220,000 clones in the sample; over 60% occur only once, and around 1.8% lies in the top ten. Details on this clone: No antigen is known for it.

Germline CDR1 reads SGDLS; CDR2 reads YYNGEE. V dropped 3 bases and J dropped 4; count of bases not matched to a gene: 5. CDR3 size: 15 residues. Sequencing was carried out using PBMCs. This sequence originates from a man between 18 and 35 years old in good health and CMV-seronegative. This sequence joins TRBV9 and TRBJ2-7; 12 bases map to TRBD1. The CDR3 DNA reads TGTGCCAGCAGCGCCCAGGGACAGGGGGCATACGAGCAGTACTTC. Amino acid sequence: CASSAQGQGAYEQYF.